This T cell receptor (beta chain) was captured by sequencing in a study of blood T cells in healthy people across ages. The germline CDR1 and CDR2 sequences are DFQATT and SNEGSKA (reference sequence). This CDR3 is 14 amino acids long. With 0 bases removed from V and 2 bases from J, the gap between germline ends came to 11 bases. Sample-barcoded 5' priming and a J-beta primer mix drove a second PCR of 7 to 11 cycles. A single record per CDR3 protein comes from TCRdb applying MiXCR to the 5' RACE reads. Of about 1,500,000 distinct CDR3 sequences listed, about 43% are singletons. Study-wide findings and caveats: Estimates of diversity drawn from one million T cells were considered underestimates.

With regard to this clonotype: No antigen is known for it.

The chain has TRBV20-1 and TRBJ2-7, with a possible D match to TRBD2 (5 bases). This sequence was found in a woman between 18 and 29 years old in good health. Sample: blood. The CDR3 protein is CSARDVRTAYEQYF. The CDR3 nucleotides read TGCAGTGCTAGAGATGTGCGGACTGCCTACGAGCAGTACTTC.